This entry describes one TCR beta chain. Participants had their cohort set by participant-reported clinical history. Cohort 3 donors were reported recovered after two negative PCRs, clearance, or symptom resolution. This record comes from a study of blood T cell repertoires in COVID-19. Study at large: Sources were T cells, B-cell-depleted T cells, or PBMCs; the material itself was cDNA or gDNA.

Sequencing was performed with immunoSEQ multiplex PCR; in TCRdb, only in-frame clones are kept and a portion is missing. The sample has about 140,000 clones; more than 75% are singletons. Trimming removed 5 bases from V and 4 bases from J; junction bases left unmatched: 4. The CDR3 is 14 residues long. The germline gives CDR1 SGHVS, CDR2 FQNEAQ. This chain joins TRBV7-8 and TRBJ2-1, with 8 bases that match TRBD2. The origin of this receptor is a man in his 60s who had recovered from COVID-19. Specimen: PBMCs or T cells enriched from blood (not recorded which). In nucleotides, the CDR3 is TGTGCCAGCAGCCCTCGACTAGCGTACAATGAGCAGTTCTTC. It encodes CASSPRLAYNEQFF.